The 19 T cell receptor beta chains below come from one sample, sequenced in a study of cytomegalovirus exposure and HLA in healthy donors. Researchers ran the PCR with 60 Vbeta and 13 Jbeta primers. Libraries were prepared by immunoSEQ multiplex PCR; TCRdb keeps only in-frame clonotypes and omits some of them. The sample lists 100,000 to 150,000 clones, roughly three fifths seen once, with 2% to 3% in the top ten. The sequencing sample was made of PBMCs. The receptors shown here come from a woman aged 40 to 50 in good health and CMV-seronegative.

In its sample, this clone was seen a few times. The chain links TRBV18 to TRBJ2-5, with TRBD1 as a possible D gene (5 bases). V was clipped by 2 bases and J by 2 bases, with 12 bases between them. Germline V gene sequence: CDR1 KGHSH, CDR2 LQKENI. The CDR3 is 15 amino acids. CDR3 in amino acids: CASSPSQTEQETQYF. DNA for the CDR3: TGTGCCAGCTCACCATCACAGACAGAGCAAGAGACCCAGTACTTC.

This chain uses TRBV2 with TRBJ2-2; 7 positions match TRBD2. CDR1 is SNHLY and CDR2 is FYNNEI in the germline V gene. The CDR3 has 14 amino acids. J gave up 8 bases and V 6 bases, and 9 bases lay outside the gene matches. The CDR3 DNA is TGTGCCAGCAGAGGACTAGTAGCAACGGGGGAGCTGTTTTTT. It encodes CASRGLVATGELFF.

In DNA form, the CDR3 reads TGTGCCAGCAGCCCCGGACAGTTGAGCACAGATACGCAGTATTTT. It codes for CASSPGQLSTDTQYF. The genes are TRBV6-5 and TRBJ2-3; a weak D match, TRBD1 (6 bases). Germline-derived CDR1 and CDR2 are MNHEY and SVGAGI. This CDR3 region has 15 residues. V lost 6 bases and J 0 bases, leaving 13 bases between the germline ends.

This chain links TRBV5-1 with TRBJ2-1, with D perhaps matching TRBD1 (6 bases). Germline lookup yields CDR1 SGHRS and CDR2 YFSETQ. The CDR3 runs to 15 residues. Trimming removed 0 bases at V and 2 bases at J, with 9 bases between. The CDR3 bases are TGCGCCAGCAGCTTGGAGGGGGATACCTACAATGAGCAGTTCTTC. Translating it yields CASSLEGDTYNEQFF.

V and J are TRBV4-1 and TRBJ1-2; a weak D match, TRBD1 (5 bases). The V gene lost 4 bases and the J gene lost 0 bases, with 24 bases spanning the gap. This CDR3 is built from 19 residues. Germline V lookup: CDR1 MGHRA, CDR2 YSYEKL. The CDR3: CASSLTSSGTVDSNYGYTF. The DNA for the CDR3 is TGCGCCAGCAGCCTGACCTCGAGCGGGACGGTAGATTCTAACTATGGCTACACCTTC.

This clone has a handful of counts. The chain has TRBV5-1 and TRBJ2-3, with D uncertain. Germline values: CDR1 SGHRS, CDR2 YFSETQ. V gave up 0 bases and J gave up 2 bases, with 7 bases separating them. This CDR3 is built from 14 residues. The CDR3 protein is CASSLDTHTDTQYF. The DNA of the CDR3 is TGCGCCAGCAGCTTGGACACGCACACAGATACGCAGTATTTT.

CDR3 in DNA: TGCGCCAGCAGCTTACGCCCACAGGGGGCAACTAATGAAAAACTGTTTTTT. It translates to CASSLRPQGATNEKLFF. The chain has TRBV5-1 and TRBJ1-4, with 8 bases lining up with TRBD1. CDR1 SGHRS and CDR2 YFSETQ come from the germline V gene. This CDR3 is 17 amino acids long. The J segment lost 0 bases and the V segment lost 2 bases, leaving 6 bases of the junction unmatched. Based on the CDR3 plus reference TRBV5-1 and TRBJ1-4, the full variable domain is KAGVTQTPRYLIKTRGQQVTLSCSPISGHRSVSWYQQTPGQGLQFLFEYFSETQRNKGNFPGRFSGRQFSNSRSEMNVSTLELGDSALYLCASSLRPQGATNEKLFFGSGTQLSVL.

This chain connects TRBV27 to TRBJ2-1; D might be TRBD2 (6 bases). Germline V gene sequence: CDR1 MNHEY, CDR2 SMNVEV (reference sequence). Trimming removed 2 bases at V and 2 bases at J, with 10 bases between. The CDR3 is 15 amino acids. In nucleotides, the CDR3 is TGTGCCAGCAGTTTAGCGGCGGGGACCTACAATGAGCAGTTCTTC. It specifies CASSLAAGTYNEQFF.

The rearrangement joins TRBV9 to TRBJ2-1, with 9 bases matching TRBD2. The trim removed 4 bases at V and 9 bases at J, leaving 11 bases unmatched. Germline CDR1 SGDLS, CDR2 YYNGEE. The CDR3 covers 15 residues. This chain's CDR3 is CASSSIDLAGAEQFF. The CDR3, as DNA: TGTGCCAGCAGCTCAATTGACTTAGCGGGGGCTGAGCAGTTCTTC.

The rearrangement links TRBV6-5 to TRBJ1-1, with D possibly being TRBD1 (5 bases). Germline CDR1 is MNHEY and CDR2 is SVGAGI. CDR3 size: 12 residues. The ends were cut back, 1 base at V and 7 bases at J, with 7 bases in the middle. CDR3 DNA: TGTGCCAGCAGTTACTGGGGGGATGAAGCTTTCTTT. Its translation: CASSYWGDEAFF.

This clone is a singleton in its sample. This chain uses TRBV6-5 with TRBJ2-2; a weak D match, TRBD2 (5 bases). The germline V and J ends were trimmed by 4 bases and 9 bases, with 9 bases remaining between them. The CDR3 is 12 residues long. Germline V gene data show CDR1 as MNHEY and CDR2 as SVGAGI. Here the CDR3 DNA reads TGTGCCAGCAGTTCCGGAGGTCGGGAGCTGTTTTTT. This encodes CASSSGGRELFF.

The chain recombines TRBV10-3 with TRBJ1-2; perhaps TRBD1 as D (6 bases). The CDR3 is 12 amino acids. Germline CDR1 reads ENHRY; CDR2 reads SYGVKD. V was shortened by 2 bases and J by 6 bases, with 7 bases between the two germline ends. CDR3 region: CAISEEGDGYTF. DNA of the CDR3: TGTGCCATCAGTGAGGAGGGGGATGGCTACACCTTC.

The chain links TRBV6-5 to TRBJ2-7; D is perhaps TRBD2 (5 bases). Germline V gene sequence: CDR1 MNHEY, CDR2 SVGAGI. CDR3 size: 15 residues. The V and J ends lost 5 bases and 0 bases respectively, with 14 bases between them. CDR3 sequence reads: CASSPKTAGSYEQYF. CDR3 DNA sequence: TGTGCCAGCAGTCCCAAGACGGCGGGCTCCTACGAGCAGTACTTC.

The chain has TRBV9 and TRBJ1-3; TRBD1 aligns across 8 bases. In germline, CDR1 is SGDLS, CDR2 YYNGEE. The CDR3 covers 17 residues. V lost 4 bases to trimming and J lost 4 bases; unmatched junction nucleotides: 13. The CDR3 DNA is TGTGCCAGCAGCTCCTCCCTTTGGACAGGGCCAGGAAACACCATATATTTT. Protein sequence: CASSSSLWTGPGNTIYF. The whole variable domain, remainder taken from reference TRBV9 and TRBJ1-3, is DSGVTQTPKHLITATGQRVTLRCSPRSGDLSVYWYQQSLDQGLQFLIQYYNGEERAKGNILERFSAQQFPDLHSELNLSSLELGDSALYFCASSSSLWTGPGNTIYFGEGSWLTVV.

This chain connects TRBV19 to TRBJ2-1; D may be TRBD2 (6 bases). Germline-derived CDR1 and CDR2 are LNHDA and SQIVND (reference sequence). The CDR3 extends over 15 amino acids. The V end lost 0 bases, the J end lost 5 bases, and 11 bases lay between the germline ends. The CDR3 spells CASSIDGGMNNEQFF. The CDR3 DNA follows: TGTGCCAGTAGTATAGATGGGGGGATGAACAATGAGCAGTTCTTC.

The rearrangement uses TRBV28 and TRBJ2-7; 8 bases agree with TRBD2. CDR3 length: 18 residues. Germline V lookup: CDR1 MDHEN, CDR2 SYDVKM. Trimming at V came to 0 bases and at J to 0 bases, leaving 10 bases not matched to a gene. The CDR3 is CASSLWSPAGVPSYEQYF. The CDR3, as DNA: TGTGCCAGCAGTTTATGGAGCCCAGCGGGGGTTCCCTCCTACGAGCAGTACTTC.

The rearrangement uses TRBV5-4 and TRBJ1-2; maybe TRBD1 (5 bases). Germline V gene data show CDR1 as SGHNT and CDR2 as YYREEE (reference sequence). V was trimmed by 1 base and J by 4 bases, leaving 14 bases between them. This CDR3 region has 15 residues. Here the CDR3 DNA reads TGTGCCAGCAGCTTGCGGCAGGGCCAAGGCTATGGCTACACCTTC. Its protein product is CASSLRQGQGYGYTF.

The CDR3 here is CASSLSGGFSYEQYF. For the CDR3, the DNA is TGTGCCAGCAGCCTAAGCGGGGGGTTCTCCTACGAGCAGTACTTC. The chain recombines TRBV13 with TRBJ2-7, with 9 bases matching TRBD2. The CDR3 spans 15 residues. CDR1 and CDR2 from the germline V gene are PRHDT and FYEKMQ (reference sequence). V trimming: 5 bases; J trimming: 0 bases; junction bases outside the gene matches: 5.

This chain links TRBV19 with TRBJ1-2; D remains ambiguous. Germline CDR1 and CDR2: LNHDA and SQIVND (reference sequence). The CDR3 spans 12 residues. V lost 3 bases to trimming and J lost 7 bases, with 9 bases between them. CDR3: CASSISSGGYTF. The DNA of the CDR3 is TGTGCCAGTAGTATCTCCTCGGGTGGCTACACCTTC.